Listed below are T cell receptor beta chains from one sample, sequenced in a study of OX40 agonist ivuxolimab in advanced cancers. Produced via immunoSEQ multiplex PCR; TCRdb's table is partial and in-frame only. The table shows around 62,000 clones, with nearly 90% occurring only once. The sequencing used CD4+ or CD8+ T cells sorted from blood, collected in a trial of the OX40 agonist ivuxolimab. The receptors were gathered from an adult with an advanced solid tumor such as melanoma, head and neck, liver or kidney cancer. The CDR3 runs from the conserved cysteine through the conserved F or W. Each record gives: V gene, D gene, clone size, J gene, CDR3 DNA, CDR3 protein. D genes are given only for firm matches. Only some rows state a clone size, as once, few, many or a class for expanded clones.

v_gene: TRBV4-1; d_gene: -; abundance: once; j_gene: TRBJ2-1; CDR3nt: TGCGCCAGCAGCCAAGGGGGCGCAGTGGAGTCCTACAATGAGCAGTTCTTC; CDR3aa: CASSQGGAVESYNEQFF
v_gene: TRBV6-1; d_gene: -; abundance: many; j_gene: TRBJ2-3; CDR3nt: TGTGCCAGCAGTGAAGAGTGGGACCAGGCAGGCACAGATACGCAGTATTTT; CDR3aa: CASSEEWDQAGTDTQYF
v_gene: TRBV4-2; d_gene: TRBD1; abundance: -; j_gene: TRBJ1-5; CDR3nt: TGTGCCAGCAGCCAATTAATAGGGGGCAGTCAGCCCCAGCATTTT; CDR3aa: CASSQLIGGSQPQHF
v_gene: TRBV2; d_gene: -; abundance: -; j_gene: TRBJ2-1; CDR3nt: TGTGCCAGCAGCCCGGGACCCCGGGGGTTATCCTACAATGAGCAGTTCTTC; CDR3aa: CASSPGPRGLSYNEQFF
v_gene: TRBV29-1; d_gene: -; abundance: -; j_gene: TRBJ1-1; CDR3nt: TGCAGCGTTGAATCTAGCTTTGAAGCTTTCTTT; CDR3aa: CSVESSFEAFF
v_gene: TRBV28; d_gene: TRBD2; abundance: -; j_gene: TRBJ2-5; CDR3nt: TGTGCCAGCAGTTCCACGGCGGGAGGGCGGATTCGGGAGACCCAGTACTTC; CDR3aa: CASSSTAGGRIRETQYF
v_gene: TRBV9; d_gene: -; abundance: -; j_gene: TRBJ2-1; CDR3nt: TGTGCCAGCAGCGTAGCCGGGACCTCAAACAATGAGCAGTTCTTC; CDR3aa: CASSVAGTSNNEQFF
v_gene: TRBV4-1; d_gene: -; abundance: -; j_gene: TRBJ1-5; CDR3nt: TGCGCCAGCAGCTTGCCGGGACCGCTTCATGCCGGGTCCCAGCATTTT; CDR3aa: CASSLPGPLHAGSQHF
v_gene: TRBV2; d_gene: -; abundance: -; j_gene: TRBJ1-3; CDR3nt: TGTGCCAGCAGTGAAAGTGATCTCGGTGGAAACACCATATATTTT; CDR3aa: CASSESDLGGNTIYF
v_gene: TRBV4-2; d_gene: -; abundance: many; j_gene: TRBJ1-5; CDR3nt: TGTGCCAGCAGCCAAGACCTAGGACAGCCCCAGCCCCAGCATTTT; CDR3aa: CASSQDLGQPQPQHF
v_gene: TRBV2; d_gene: -; abundance: -; j_gene: TRBJ1-5; CDR3nt: TGTGCCAGCAGTGAAAGTGGCAATCAGCCCCAGCATTTT; CDR3aa: CASSESGNQPQHF
v_gene: TRBV9; d_gene: -; abundance: -; j_gene: TRBJ1-3; CDR3nt: TGTGCCAGCAGCGTAGGATTGGGAACTGGAAACACCATATATTTT; CDR3aa: CASSVGLGTGNTIYF
v_gene: TRBV7-9; d_gene: TRBD1; abundance: -; j_gene: TRBJ1-1; CDR3nt: TGTGCCAGCATCCCCTCCGGGACAGAGCCTAACACTGAAGCTTTCTTT; CDR3aa: CASIPSGTEPNTEAFF
v_gene: TRBV19; d_gene: -; abundance: -; j_gene: TRBJ1-5; CDR3nt: TGTGCCAGTAGTATTTTTCTTGGTAATCAGCCCCAGCATTTT; CDR3aa: CASSIFLGNQPQHF
v_gene: TRBV20-1; d_gene: -; abundance: -; j_gene: TRBJ1-2; CDR3nt: TGCAGTGCTACCACGGGGGATAACACCTTC; CDR3aa: CSATTGDNTF
v_gene: TRBV9; d_gene: -; abundance: once; j_gene: TRBJ1-4; CDR3nt: TGTGCCAGCAGCCCCTTTTTGGCAGGTGAAAAACTGTTTTTT; CDR3aa: CASSPFLAGEKLFF
v_gene: TRBV6-5; d_gene: -; abundance: -; j_gene: TRBJ1-3; CDR3nt: TGTGCCAGCAGTGCGGGCGGAAACACCATATATTTT; CDR3aa: CASSAGGNTIYF
v_gene: TRBV29-1; d_gene: -; abundance: once; j_gene: TRBJ2-1; CDR3nt: TGCAGCGTTGAAAGGCTCTATGGGCAGTTCTTC; CDR3aa: CSVERLYGQFF
v_gene: TRBV5-6; d_gene: -; abundance: -; j_gene: TRBJ1-2; CDR3nt: TGTGCCAGCAGGAACGGACAGTCCTTCACGTTCGTCTATGGCTACACCTTC; CDR3aa: CASRNGQSFTFVYGYTF
v_gene: TRBV30; d_gene: -; abundance: -; j_gene: TRBJ1-1; CDR3nt: TGTGCCTGGAAAACCTACATGAACACTGAAGCTTTCTTT; CDR3aa: CAWKTYMNTEAFF
v_gene: TRBV7-8; d_gene: -; abundance: -; j_gene: TRBJ2-5; CDR3nt: TGTGCCAGCAGCTTAGCTTCCAGGCCCAGACAAGAGACCCAGTACTTC; CDR3aa: CASSLASRPRQETQYF
v_gene: TRBV10-3; d_gene: TRBD2; abundance: -; j_gene: TRBJ2-1; CDR3nt: TGTGCCATCAGGGCGGGACTAGCAGGGAATGAGCAGTTCTTC; CDR3aa: CAIRAGLAGNEQFF
v_gene: TRBV7-8; d_gene: TRBD2; abundance: -; j_gene: TRBJ2-7; CDR3nt: TGTGCCAGCAGCCCCTCTAGCGGGAGGGCCTACGAGCAGTACTTC; CDR3aa: CASSPSSGRAYEQYF
v_gene: TRBV5-8; d_gene: -; abundance: -; j_gene: TRBJ2-1; CDR3nt: TGTGCCAGCAGCTCAGACAGCCCGTACAGTGAGCAGTTCTTC; CDR3aa: CASSSDSPYSEQFF
v_gene: TRBV9; d_gene: -; abundance: -; j_gene: TRBJ2-2; CDR3nt: TGTGCCAGCAGCCCCCTAGGGGGAGACACCGGGGAGCTGTTTTTT; CDR3aa: CASSPLGGDTGELFF
v_gene: TRBV7-8; d_gene: -; abundance: -; j_gene: TRBJ2-3; CDR3nt: TGTGCCAGCAGCCACCAATACAGGGTTGGGACAGATACGCAGTATTTT; CDR3aa: CASSHQYRVGTDTQYF
v_gene: TRBV10-2; d_gene: -; abundance: -; j_gene: TRBJ1-6; CDR3nt: TGCGCCAGCAGTTCTTTAACCTCCTATAATTCACCCCTCCACTTT; CDR3aa: CASSSLTSYNSPLHF
v_gene: TRBV4-3; d_gene: -; abundance: -; j_gene: TRBJ1-2; CDR3nt: TGCGCCAGCAGCCAAGATAAGGGGGGGGACTATGGCTACACCTTC; CDR3aa: CASSQDKGGDYGYTF
v_gene: TRBV4-1; d_gene: TRBD1; abundance: -; j_gene: TRBJ1-2; CDR3nt: TGCGCCAGCAGCCCCGTTACAGGGGAGGACTACACCTTC; CDR3aa: CASSPVTGEDYTF
v_gene: TRBV5-8; d_gene: -; abundance: -; j_gene: TRBJ1-2; CDR3nt: TGTGCCAGCACTTTGGACTCCGATGGCTACACCTTC; CDR3aa: CASTLDSDGYTF
v_gene: TRBV2; d_gene: TRBD1; abundance: -; j_gene: TRBJ1-5; CDR3nt: TGTGCCAGCAGAGCCGGGACAGGGGTTGGAAGCAATCAGCCCCAGCATTTT; CDR3aa: CASRAGTGVGSNQPQHF
v_gene: TRBV9; d_gene: -; abundance: -; j_gene: TRBJ2-1; CDR3nt: TGTGCCAGCAGCGTAGTCCCCGACCCTTACAATGAGCAGTTCTTC; CDR3aa: CASSVVPDPYNEQFF
v_gene: TRBV4-1; d_gene: -; abundance: -; j_gene: TRBJ2-1; CDR3nt: TGCGCCAGCAGCCAAGCCGGCAGCTCCTACAATGAGCAGTTCTTC; CDR3aa: CASSQAGSSYNEQFF
v_gene: TRBV7-9; d_gene: -; abundance: once; j_gene: TRBJ1-2; CDR3nt: TGTGCCAGCAGCTTAGGGAGGTCGGCCTATGGCTACACCTTC; CDR3aa: CASSLGRSAYGYTF
v_gene: TRBV10-3; d_gene: -; abundance: -; j_gene: TRBJ1-3; CDR3nt: TGTGCCATCAGTGAGTCCGACGGAAGCAACCTAAACACCATATATTTT; CDR3aa: CAISESDGSNLNTIYF
v_gene: TRBV29-1; d_gene: -; abundance: -; j_gene: TRBJ1-1; CDR3nt: TGCAGCGCCGACATGTTGAACACTGAAGCTTTCTTT; CDR3aa: CSADMLNTEAFF
v_gene: TRBV9; d_gene: -; abundance: -; j_gene: TRBJ2-3; CDR3nt: TGTGCCAGCAGCGTAGGGAAAGCCACCTCCGGAGATACGCAGTATTTT; CDR3aa: CASSVGKATSGDTQYF
v_gene: TRBV6-6; d_gene: -; abundance: -; j_gene: TRBJ2-1; CDR3nt: TGTGCCAGCAGTCACCATCCTGACAGCTACAATGAGCAGTTCTTC; CDR3aa: CASSHHPDSYNEQFF
v_gene: TRBV5-6; d_gene: TRBD2; abundance: -; j_gene: TRBJ2-5; CDR3nt: TGTGCCAGCAGCGGCAGTCTAGCGGAAGAGACCCAGTACTTC; CDR3aa: CASSGSLAEETQYF
v_gene: TRBV6-4; d_gene: -; abundance: -; j_gene: TRBJ2-7; CDR3nt: TGTGCCAGGGTTACTACAGGGACCCACGAGCAGTACTTC; CDR3aa: CARVTTGTHEQYF
v_gene: TRBV5-4; d_gene: TRBD1; abundance: -; j_gene: TRBJ2-5; CDR3nt: TGTGCCAGCAGCCCCCGGGACAGGGGGCTGGGGACCCAGTACTTC; CDR3aa: CASSPRDRGLGTQYF
v_gene: TRBV19; d_gene: -; abundance: medium-sized; j_gene: TRBJ1-2; CDR3nt: TGTGCCAGTGGGATAGGAGCCAACTATGGCTACACCTTC; CDR3aa: CASGIGANYGYTF
v_gene: TRBV4-1; d_gene: TRBD1; abundance: -; j_gene: TRBJ1-5; CDR3nt: TGCGCCAGCAGCCAATACAGGGGTGGTAATCAGCCCCAGCATTTT; CDR3aa: CASSQYRGGNQPQHF
v_gene: TRBV28; d_gene: TRBD2; abundance: -; j_gene: TRBJ2-7; CDR3nt: TGTGCCAGCAGTTTATTGGGGGGGGACGGTTCAGGCGAGCAGTACTTC; CDR3aa: CASSLLGGDGSGEQYF
v_gene: TRBV30; d_gene: -; abundance: -; j_gene: TRBJ2-2; CDR3nt: TGTGCCTGGTTGGTGGACAATATGAGCCTGAACACCGGGGAGCTGTTTTTT; CDR3aa: CAWLVDNMSLNTGELFF
v_gene: TRBV6-5; d_gene: TRBD2; abundance: -; j_gene: TRBJ2-1; CDR3nt: TGTGCCAGCAGTAGCGGGAGCTCCTACAATGAGCAGTTCTTC; CDR3aa: CASSSGSSYNEQFF
v_gene: TRBV4-3; d_gene: TRBD2; abundance: -; j_gene: TRBJ2-1; CDR3nt: TGCGCCAGCAGCCAAGGTAGCGGGAGGTACAATGAGCAGTTCTTC; CDR3aa: CASSQGSGRYNEQFF
v_gene: TRBV5-1; d_gene: -; abundance: -; j_gene: TRBJ2-1; CDR3nt: TGCGCCAGCAGCTTGATCGCAGGGAGAAGTGAGCAGTTCTTC; CDR3aa: CASSLIAGRSEQFF
v_gene: TRBV14; d_gene: -; abundance: -; j_gene: TRBJ2-1; CDR3nt: TGTGCCAGCAGCCCTCGGACTTTGCACAATGAGCAGTTCTTC; CDR3aa: CASSPRTLHNEQFF
v_gene: TRBV6-5; d_gene: TRBD2; abundance: -; j_gene: TRBJ2-1; CDR3nt: TGTGCCAGCAGTTACGCGCGGGAGGGCCTCCCGTTCTTC; CDR3aa: CASSYAREGLPFF
v_gene: TRBV27; d_gene: -; abundance: -; j_gene: TRBJ1-1; CDR3nt: TGTGCCAGCAGACCCCAAGGGGGGTTCAGAAACACTGAAGCTTTCTTT; CDR3aa: CASRPQGGFRNTEAFF
v_gene: TRBV13; d_gene: -; abundance: -; j_gene: TRBJ1-3; CDR3nt: TGTGCCAGCACCGAAGGGGCCTACTCTGGAAACACCATATATTTT; CDR3aa: CASTEGAYSGNTIYF